This passage covers 19 T cell receptor beta chains from one sample sequenced in a study of low-dose radiotherapy and immunotherapy resistance in tumors. First-strand cDNA relied on TRAV- and TRBV-specific primers spanning alpha and beta chains. It was with a constant-region primer and a V-primer adapter that TCRs were amplified over 20 PCR cycles. TCRdb passed the reads through MiXCR, listing each CDR3 protein once. The table shows 16,000 or so distinct CDR3 sequences, with less than 85% occurring only once. All receptors derive from a human donor with advanced metastatic prostate, ovarian, gallbladder or colorectal cancer (not recorded which). This table probably holds off-target reads from a library built for another chain.

The CDR3 here is CASSVAASGSVADTQYF. DNA for the CDR3: TGTGCCAGCAGCGTAGCGGCTAGCGGGAGTGTGGCAGATACGCAGTATTTT. The V and J genes are TRBV9 and TRBJ2-3; 10 bases align to TRBD2. The length of the CDR3 is 17 residues. V lost 0 bases and J lost 4; bases outside the gene matches: 8. Germline loops: CDR1 SGDLS, CDR2 YYNGEE.

The V and J genes are TRBV29-1 and TRBJ2-1, with D possibly called TRBD1 or TRBD2 (5 bases each). Trimming took off 6 bases at V and 8 bases at J, with 14 bases between the two ends. The length of the CDR3 is 12 residues. Per the germline V gene, CDR1 is SQVTM and CDR2 is ANQGSEA. CDR3 loop: CSVGQGSDEQFF. As DNA, the CDR3 is TGCAGCGTGGGGCAGGGTAGCGATGAGCAGTTCTTC.

This clonotype appeared a single time. The genes are TRBV27 and TRBJ1-5, with a tentative D call TRBD1 (5 bases). Trimming removed 5 bases at V and 1 base at J, with 18 bases between. The CDR3 length is 17 residues. Per the germline V gene, CDR1 is MNHEY and CDR2 is SMNVEV (reference sequence). The CDR3 bases are TGTGCCAGCAGTCCACTCGCGGGGACCGTCAGCAATCAGCCCCAGCATTTT. Translating gives CASSPLAGTVSNQPQHF.

The gene calls are TRBV28 and TRBJ2-1; 8 nucleotides match TRBD1. Germline V lookup: CDR1 MDHEN, CDR2 SYDVKM. This CDR3 contains 17 residues. With V trimmed by 6 bases and J by 4 bases, 14 bases remained unmatched. CDR3 sequence reads: CASSLAGGDRLYNEQFF. The CDR3 nucleotides read TGTGCCAGCAGCTTGGCCGGAGGGGACAGGCTGTACAATGAGCAGTTCTTC.

The CDR3 protein is CASSQDRTAGRKLFF. CDR3 bases: TGCGCCAGCAGCCAAGATAGGACGGCGGGTAGAAAACTGTTTTTT. The rearrangement links TRBV4-3 to TRBJ1-4, with unresolved D. The CDR3 extends over 15 amino acids. With 0 bases removed from V and 10 bases from J, the gap between germline ends came to 15 bases. From germline, CDR1 is LGHNA and CDR2 YSLEER.

V and J are TRBV12-3 or TRBV12-4 and TRBJ2-1, with D perhaps matching TRBD1 or TRBD2 (5 bases each). V was pared by 5 bases and J by 0 bases, with 17 bases between. This CDR3 is 17 amino acids long. The CDR3 loop is CASSPDLGVPSYNEQFF. CDR3 DNA sequence: TGTGCCAGCAGTCCCGATCTGGGGGTTCCCTCCTACAATGAGCAGTTCTTC.

The chain employs TRBV25-1 and TRBJ2-1, with 9 bases identical to TRBD2. The CDR3 has 14 amino acids. Germline CDR1 reads MGHDK; CDR2 reads SYGVNS. J lost 7 bases, V lost 6 bases, and 7 bases had no gene match. The CDR3 coding sequence is TGTGCCAGCAGATTTAGCGGGGGAAAGAATGAGCAGTTCTTC. This sequence encodes CASRFSGGKNEQFF.

The gene calls are TRBV28 and TRBJ2-2; the D is unclear. V was cut by 4 bases and J by 3 bases, with 6 bases left in between. Germline assignment: CDR1 MDHEN and CDR2 SYDVKM. The CDR3 covers 13 residues. CDR3 amino acids: CASSYGYTGELFF. The CDR3 region has the DNA TGTGCCAGCAGTTATGGGTACACCGGGGAGCTGTTTTTT.

The J gene is TRBJ1-4, the V gene TRBV29-1, with TRBD1 matching 8 bases. The ends lost 7 bases at V and 0 bases at J; junction bases unmatched: 4. Per the germline V gene, CDR1 is SQVTM and CDR2 is ANQGSEA. This CDR3 has 14 amino acids. CDR3 in DNA: TGCAGCGCCCGGGGACAGGCAACTAATGAAAAACTGTTTTTT. It encodes CSARGQATNEKLFF.

The genes are TRBV30 and TRBJ2-3, with unresolved D. Germline V lookup: CDR1 GTSNPN, CDR2 SVGIG (reference sequence). The CDR3 has 15 amino acids. The ends were cut back, 0 bases at V and 0 bases at J, with 10 bases in the middle. The CDR3 here is CAWSVAPRSTDTQYF. Here the CDR3 DNA reads TGTGCCTGGAGTGTAGCGCCCAGGAGCACAGATACGCAGTATTTT.

In DNA, the CDR3 is TGCAGCGTTGAAGAGACGGATTCCTACGAGCAGTACTTC. It specifies CSVEETDSYEQYF. This chain joins TRBV29-1 and TRBJ2-7; no clear D gene. Looked up from germline, CDR1 is SQVTM and CDR2 is ANQGSEA. Trimming removed 0 bases at V and 1 base at J, with 7 bases between. This CDR3 has 13 residues.

The chain employs TRBV5-4 and TRBJ2-7; D is uncertain. Trimming took off 0 bases at V and 0 bases at J, with 7 bases between the two ends. The CDR3 runs to 14 residues. Germline V gene lookup returns CDR1 SGHNT and CDR2 YYREEE (reference sequence). The CDR3 nucleotides are TGTGCCAGCAGCTTGGATCCTAGCTCCTACGAGCAGTACTTC. Amino acids: CASSLDPSSYEQYF.

This rearrangement joins TRBV28 to TRBJ2-3; TRBD2 agrees at 8 bases. J was trimmed by 2 bases and V by 5 bases; bases with no gene match: 9. There are 16 residues in the CDR3. Per the germline V gene, CDR1 is MDHEN and CDR2 is SYDVKM. The CDR3 loop reads CASSKISSGPTDTQYF. DNA of the CDR3: TGTGCCAGCAGTAAGATATCTAGCGGGCCCACAGATACGCAGTATTTT.

This clonotype turned up a few times. The CDR3 spells CASSPGTGSSDEQFF. In nucleotides, the CDR3 is TGTGCCAGCAGTCCCGGGACAGGGTCTTCCGATGAGCAGTTCTTC. The chain recombines TRBV6-8 with TRBJ2-1; 9 positions agree with TRBD1. The J segment lost 8 bases and the V segment lost 5 bases, leaving 10 bases of the junction unmatched. This CDR3 spans 15 amino acids. From germline, CDR1 is MNHGY and CDR2 SAAAGT.

This clonotype came up a few times. V and J are TRBV20-1 and TRBJ2-3; D could derive from TRBD1 or TRBD2 (6 bases each). The CDR3 covers 16 residues. The germline V gene encodes CDR1 DFQATT and CDR2 SNEGSKA (reference sequence). V was shortened by 3 bases and J by 0 bases, with 16 bases between the two germline ends. The CDR3 coding sequence is TGCAGTGCTAGGAGGGGGAGCCTAGCGAGCACAGATACGCAGTATTTT. Translation gives CSARRGSLASTDTQYF.

The V and J genes are TRBV2 and TRBJ1-5; D not resolved. The CDR3 length is 14 residues. With 7 bases removed from V and 0 bases from J, the gap between germline ends came to 10 bases. The germline V gene encodes CDR1 SNHLY and CDR2 FYNNEI. The CDR3 reads CASTGGNSNQPQHF. The DNA for the CDR3 is TGTGCCAGCACCGGCGGGAATAGCAATCAGCCCCAGCATTTT.

The genes are TRBV29-1 and TRBJ2-5, with D possibly matching TRBD2 (5 bases). Germline V CDR1 and CDR2: SQVTM, ANQGSEA. This CDR3 comprises 13 residues. V shed 6 bases and J shed 7 bases, with 18 bases lying between them. The CDR3 spells CSVVEMVRGTQYF. As DNA, the CDR3 is TGCAGCGTCGTCGAGATGGTCCGGGGGACCCAGTACTTC.

This clonotype turned up a few times. The chain employs TRBV2 and TRBJ1-5; weak D call: TRBD1 (6 bases). The CDR3 totals 17 residues. Germline V gene lookup returns CDR1 SNHLY and CDR2 FYNNEI. V gave up 7 bases and J gave up 2 bases, with 21 bases separating them. In nucleotides, the CDR3 is TGTGCCAGCAAGAAAGGACGACAGGAGGGAGGCAATCAGCCCCAGCATTTT. Amino acids: CASKKGRQEGGNQPQHF.

The rearrangement uses TRBV20-1 and TRBJ2-7, with 7 bases identical to TRBD2. From germline, CDR1 is DFQATT and CDR2 SNEGSKA (reference sequence). Germline trimming cut 1 base from V and 2 bases from J; bases unmatched to any gene: 11. The CDR3 runs 16 residues. This CDR3 reads CSARALMRERTYEQYF. In DNA form, the CDR3 reads TGCAGTGCTAGAGCCCTCATGCGGGAGCGAACCTACGAGCAGTACTTC.